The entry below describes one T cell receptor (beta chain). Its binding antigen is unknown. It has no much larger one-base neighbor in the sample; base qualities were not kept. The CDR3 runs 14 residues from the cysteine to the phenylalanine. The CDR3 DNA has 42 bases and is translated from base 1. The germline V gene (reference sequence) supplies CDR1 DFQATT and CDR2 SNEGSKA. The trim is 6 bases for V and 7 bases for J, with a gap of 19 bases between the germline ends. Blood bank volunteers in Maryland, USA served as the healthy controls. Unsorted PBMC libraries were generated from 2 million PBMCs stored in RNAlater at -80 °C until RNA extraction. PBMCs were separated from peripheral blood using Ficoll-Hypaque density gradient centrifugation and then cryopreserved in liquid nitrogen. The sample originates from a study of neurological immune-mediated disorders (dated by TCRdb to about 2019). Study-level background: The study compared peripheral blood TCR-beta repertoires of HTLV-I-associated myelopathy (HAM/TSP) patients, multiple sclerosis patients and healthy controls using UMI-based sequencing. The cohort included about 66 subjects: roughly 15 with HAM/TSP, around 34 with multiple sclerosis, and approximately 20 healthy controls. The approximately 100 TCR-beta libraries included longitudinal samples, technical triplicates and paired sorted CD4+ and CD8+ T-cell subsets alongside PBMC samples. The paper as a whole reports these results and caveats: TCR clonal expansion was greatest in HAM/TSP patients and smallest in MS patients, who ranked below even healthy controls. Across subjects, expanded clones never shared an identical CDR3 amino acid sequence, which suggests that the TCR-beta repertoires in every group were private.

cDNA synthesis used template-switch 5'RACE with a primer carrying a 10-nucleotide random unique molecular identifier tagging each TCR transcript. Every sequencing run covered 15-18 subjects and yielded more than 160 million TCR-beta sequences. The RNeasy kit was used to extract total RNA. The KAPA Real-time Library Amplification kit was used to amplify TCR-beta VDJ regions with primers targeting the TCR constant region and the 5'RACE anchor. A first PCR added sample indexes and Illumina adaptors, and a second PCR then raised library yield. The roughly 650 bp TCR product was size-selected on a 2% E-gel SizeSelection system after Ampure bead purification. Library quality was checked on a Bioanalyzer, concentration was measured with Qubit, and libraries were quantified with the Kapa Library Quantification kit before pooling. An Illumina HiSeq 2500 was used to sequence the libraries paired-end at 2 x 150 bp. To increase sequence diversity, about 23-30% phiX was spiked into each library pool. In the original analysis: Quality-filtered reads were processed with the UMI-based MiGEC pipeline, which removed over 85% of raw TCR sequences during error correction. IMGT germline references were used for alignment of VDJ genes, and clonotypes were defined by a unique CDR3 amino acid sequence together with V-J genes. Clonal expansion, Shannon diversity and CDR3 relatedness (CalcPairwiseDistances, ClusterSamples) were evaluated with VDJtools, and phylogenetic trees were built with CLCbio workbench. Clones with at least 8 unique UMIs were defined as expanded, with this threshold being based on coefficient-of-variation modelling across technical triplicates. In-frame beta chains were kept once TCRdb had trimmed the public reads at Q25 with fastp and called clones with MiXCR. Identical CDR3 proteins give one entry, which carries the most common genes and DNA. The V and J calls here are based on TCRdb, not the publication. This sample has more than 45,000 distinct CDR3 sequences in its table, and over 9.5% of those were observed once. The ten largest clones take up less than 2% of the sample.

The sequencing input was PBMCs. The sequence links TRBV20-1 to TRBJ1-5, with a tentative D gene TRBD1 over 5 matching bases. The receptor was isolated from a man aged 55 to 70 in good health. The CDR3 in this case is CSARSGGMEQPQHF. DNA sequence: TGCAGTGCCCGAAGCGGGGGGATGGAACAGCCCCAGCATTTT.